Given below is one TCR beta chain in context. Which antigen it targets is not known. No qualities accompany the bases; no much larger clone lies one base away. Whole blood was collected in K2EDTA tubes by collaborating institutions according to the institutions' own protocols. Collaborator samples were shipped for TCRbeta analysis as frozen whole blood, isolated PBMCs, or DNA extracted from either sample type. The source of the sample is a study of blood T cell repertoires in COVID-19 (TCRdb year 2020). Broadly, across the study: Samples covering the acute and convalescent phases of COVID-19 were provided by collaborators in the United States, Italy and Spain. Sample metadata almost always included a de-identified subject ID, COVID-19 status, age in years and sex. Deeply sampled blood TCRbeta repertoires from subjects exposed to, actively infected with, or recovered from COVID-19 were included in the dataset. The repertoires were released in a freely available public database meant as a resource for research on the immune response to SARS-CoV-2. Samples were obtained from the ongoing ImmuneRACE study (first 160 participants) and from over 1,000 subjects provided by 6 global collaborators. Where available, HLA class I and class II types were taken from metadata supplied by the sample provider and were not determined by assay-based typing. The material from the prospective study consisted of cDNA or gDNA derived from T cells, B-cell-depleted T cells, or PBMCs. Overall study results and their limits: The quantity of clinical and demographic metadata differed by source and by participant and was supplied without curation.

TCRbeta CDR3 regions were amplified from genomic DNA using the immunoSEQ Assay, a bias-controlled multiplex PCR. Per the authors' processing: The number of nucleated cells in each sample was estimated from the amplification of reference gene primers within the assay. Sequence reads were collapsed and filtered to measure the absolute abundance of every unique TCRbeta CDR3 rearrangement. For each sample, productive Simpson clonality was calculated as the square root of Simpson's diversity index over productive rearrangements. In its TCRdb copy, this immuneACCESS table keeps in-frame sequences only and misses some clones. Where compared with another copy, unresolved V genes explain less than half of these, and the others have no known cause. V, J and clone size are taken as reported in that table, and D and trimming were inferred from the DNA itself. The sample profile shows 200,000 to 250,000 clones; approximately 80% of them were found once. In total, the top ten clones hold less than 7.5% of the sample.

Its CDR3 holds 16 amino acids, cysteine through phenylalanine. Only CDR3 DNA remains: 48 bases, in frame from the first base. V and J lose 6 bases and 5 bases, and a span of 23 bases separates them. CDR1 is given as SGHNT and CDR2 as YYREEE, both from the germline V gene (reference sequence). The TCR originated in a woman aged 50 to 60 with acute or convalescent COVID-19. The sequencing sample was made of peripheral blood. The chain links TRBV5-4 with TRBJ2-5; possibly the D gene is TRBD2, per 7 matching bases. The nucleotides are TGTGCCAGCACCCCCGGTATGGGGGGGGGCTTGGAGACCCAGTACTTC. Its translation is CASTPGMGGGLETQYF.